These T cell receptor beta chains were read from a single sample in a study of blood T cell repertoires in COVID-19. Clones were sequenced by immunoSEQ multiplex PCR, and TCRdb holds only the in-frame ones, with some missing. Of under 200,000 clones listed, approximately 90% are singletons. What was sequenced was peripheral blood. Receptor source: a middle-aged man with active or convalescent COVID-19. Each CDR3 is given with its conserved first and last residue. The D gene is left open where the match is weak. Clone size is given for some rows only: seen once, a few or many times, or a class if the clone is expanded.

j_call v_call clone_size d_call cdr3_aa cdr3_nt
TRBJ2-1 TRBV24-1 - TRBD2 CATSDPPSGRNEQFF TGTGCCACCAGTGACCCACCTAGCGGGAGGAATGAGCAGTTCTTC
TRBJ1-4 TRBV18 - - CASSPDRTTTNEKLFF TGTGCCAGCTCACCAGACAGGACCACAACTAATGAAAAACTGTTTTTT
TRBJ1-2 TRBV13 once TRBD1 CASSEGQGRNYGYTF TGTGCCAGCAGCGAAGGACAGGGCCGAAACTATGGCTACACCTTC
TRBJ2-1 TRBV9 - - CASSVGGTYNEQFF TGTGCCAGCAGCGTAGGCGGGACCTACAATGAGCAGTTCTTC
TRBJ2-7 TRBV7-9 once - CASSARQQGEQYF TGTGCCAGCAGCGCTCGACAGCAGGGCGAGCAGTACTTC
TRBJ1-2 TRBV4-1 - - CASSQDMSYGYTF TGCGCCAGCAGCCAAGATATGAGCTATGGCTACACCTTC
TRBJ2-7 TRBV5-1 - - CASSLVAGDYEQYF TGCGCCAGCAGCTTGGTTGCCGGGGACTACGAGCAGTACTTC
TRBJ1-4 TRBV19 - TRBD1 CASRATGTGWPTNEKLFF TGTGCCAGTAGGGCAACCGGGACAGGGTGGCCGACTAATGAAAAACTGTTTTTT
TRBJ1-1 TRBV20-1 - - CSARASGRAFF TGCAGTGCTAGAGCTTCCGGGAGAGCTTTCTTT
TRBJ2-5 TRBV9 - - CASSVDSGGWQETQYF TGTGCCAGCAGCGTAGATTCGGGGGGCTGGCAAGAGACCCAGTACTTC
TRBJ2-3 TRBV7-2 - - CASSYDRPSTDTQYF TGTGCCAGCAGCTACGACAGGCCTAGCACAGATACGCAGTATTTT
TRBJ1-2 TRBV2 - TRBD1 CASSRQGARYGYTF TGTGCCAGCAGCCGCCAGGGGGCCCGCTATGGCTACACCTTC
TRBJ2-7 TRBV6-5 - TRBD1 CASNRQGPPYEQYF TGTGCCAGCAACCGACAGGGGCCCCCCTACGAGCAGTACTTC
TRBJ1-1 TRBV15 - - CATSTGGAPNTEAFF TGTGCCACCAGCACCGGAGGGGCCCCGAACACTGAAGCTTTCTTT
TRBJ1-1 TRBV10-3 once TRBD1 CAIRQIRTGGSEAFF TGTGCCATCAGGCAGATAAGGACAGGGGGTTCTGAAGCTTTCTTT
TRBJ1-4 TRBV6-5 - TRBD1 CASSLGQDNEKLFF TGTGCCAGCAGTTTGGGACAGGATAATGAAAAACTGTTTTTT
TRBJ1-2 TRBV7-2 - TRBD1 CASSYRGQGNYGYTF TGTGCCAGCAGCTATAGGGGACAGGGCAACTATGGCTACACCTTC
TRBJ2-5 TRBV7-8 - - CASSFGRGRGQETQYF TGTGCCAGCAGCTTCGGGCGCGGCCGGGGGCAAGAGACCCAGTACTTC
TRBJ1-6 TRBV5-1 - - CASSSRVDSPLHF TGCGCCAGCAGCTCTAGAGTGGATTCACCCCTCCACTTT
TRBJ2-5 TRBV4-1 once TRBD1 CASSPGDRGYQETQYF TGCGCCAGCAGCCCCGGGGACAGGGGATACCAAGAGACCCAGTACTTC
TRBJ2-5 TRBV2 once TRBD1 CASSEAPTGGGETQYF TGTGCCAGCAGTGAAGCCCCGACAGGGGGCGGGGAGACCCAGTACTTC
TRBJ1-6 TRBV7-2 - - CASSLTPIISPLHF TGTGCCAGCAGCTTAACTCCAATCATTTCGCCCCTCCACTTT
TRBJ1-1 TRBV19 - - CATHVQGNTEAFF TGTGCCACCCATGTACAGGGGAACACTGAAGCTTTCTTT
TRBJ1-2 TRBV18 - TRBD1 CASSPPGTGPSNYGYTF TGTGCCAGCTCACCTCCCGGGACAGGGCCCTCTAACTATGGCTACACCTTC
TRBJ1-5 TRBV5-1 once TRBD1 CASRPGQGGNQPQHF TGCGCCAGCAGACCGGGACAGGGTGGCAATCAGCCCCAGCATTTT
TRBJ2-5 TRBV7-9 once TRBD2 CASSPGLAVGETQYF TGTGCCAGCAGCCCCGGACTAGCGGTGGGGGAGACCCAGTACTTC
TRBJ1-2 TRBV28 - - CASSSGGSGGGYTF TGTGCCAGCAGTTCGGGGGGGTCGGGTGGTGGCTACACCTTC
TRBJ1-6 TRBV5-1 - - CASSLDGSSYNSPLHF TGCGCCAGCAGCTTGGACGGGAGCTCCTATAATTCACCCCTCCACTTT
TRBJ1-2 TRBV20-1 - - CSAGTSGYTF TGCAGTGCGGGCACGAGCGGCTACACCTTC
TRBJ2-6 TRBV6-1 - - CASSEDGYSGANVLTF TGTGCCAGCAGTGAAGACGGGTACTCTGGGGCCAACGTCCTGACTTTC
TRBJ2-3 TRBV5-6 - TRBD1 CASSFTQGATQYF TGTGCCAGCAGCTTTACACAGGGGGCTACGCAGTATTTT
TRBJ2-7 TRBV4-2 - - CASSQASSGVTYEQYF TGTGCCAGCAGCCAAGCGTCTTCGGGGGTTACCTACGAGCAGTACTTC
TRBJ2-7 TRBV21-1 - - CASTETGTGTLEQYF TGTGCCAGCACCGAGACCGGGACAGGGACCCTCGAGCAGTACTTC
TRBJ2-3 TRBV24-1 - TRBD1 CATSDSRGFSTDTQYF TGTGCCACCAGTGATTCCAGGGGGTTCAGCACAGATACGCAGTATTTT
TRBJ2-7 TRBV27 - - CASSPAPGSSYEQYF TGTGCCAGCAGCCCAGCTCCCGGGAGCAGCTACGAGCAGTACTTC
TRBJ1-4 TRBV9 - - CASSVRGLSSEKLFF TGTGCCAGCAGCGTAAGAGGCCTAAGCAGTGAAAAACTGTTTTTT
TRBJ1-1 TRBV3-1/TRBV3-2 once TRBD1 CASNHGQGVVTEAFF TGTGCCAGCAACCACGGGCAGGGGGTGGTCACTGAAGCTTTCTTT
TRBJ2-1 TRBV19 - TRBD2 CASSGGLAGRSDEQFF TGTGCCAGTAGTGGGGGACTAGCGGGCCGTTCCGATGAGCAGTTCTTC
TRBJ1-4 TRBV28 - TRBD1 CASTSDRGFEKLFF TGTGCCAGCACCTCGGACAGGGGATTTGAAAAACTGTTTTTT